The 20 T cell receptor beta chains listed next were all sequenced from one sample in a study of blood T cell repertoires in COVID-19. Using immunoSEQ multiplex PCR, the repertoire was profiled, and TCRdb retains in-frame clones only, with some absent. The repertoire holds over 50,000 clones, with 65% to 85% as singletons. The material sequenced was peripheral blood. Receptors were obtained from a human donor with active or convalescent COVID-19. The donor label of this sample is uncertain.

J is TRBJ2-2 and V is TRBV7-3; the D is unclear. The CDR3 has 14 residues. V lost 4 bases and J 6 bases, leaving 12 bases between the germline ends. Germline CDR1 reads SGHTA; CDR2 reads FQGTGA. The chain's CDR3 is CASSSQIVPGELFF. The CDR3 nucleotides are TGTGCCAGCAGCTCCCAGATCGTCCCCGGGGAGCTGTTTTTT.

The chain employs TRBV18 and TRBJ2-6, with D possibly TRBD1 on 6 matching bases. The V gene lost 5 bases and the J gene lost 2 bases, with 10 bases spanning the gap. Germline V lookup: CDR1 KGHSH, CDR2 LQKENI. The CDR3 has 15 amino acids. The CDR3 DNA sequence: TGTGCCAGCTCAGTTACAGGGACTGGGGCCAACGTCCTGACTTTC. The encoded protein is CASSVTGTGANVLTF.

The chain joins TRBV6-6 to TRBJ1-1, with D uncertain. Trimming removed 2 bases from V and 5 bases from J, with 15 bases in between. Germline CDR1 is MNHNY and CDR2 is SVGAGI (reference sequence). The CDR3 loop spans 15 amino acids. The CDR3 DNA follows: TGTGCCAGCAGTTACGAGCGGGGTAGAGGGACTGAAGCTTTCTTT. Its protein is CASSYERGRGTEAFF.

This clone was seen only a few times. J is TRBJ1-2 and V is TRBV28; D not resolved. From germline, CDR1 is MDHEN and CDR2 SYDVKM. The CDR3 is 13 amino acids. Trimming shortened V by 7 bases and J by 8 bases, and 17 bases separated the two germline ends. This chain's CDR3 is CASNLAPVEGYTF. CDR3 sequence (DNA): TGTGCCAGCAATCTTGCCCCGGTAGAGGGCTACACCTTC.

The chain recombines TRBV6-5 with TRBJ2-3; 9 nucleotides match TRBD1. With V trimmed by 6 bases and J by 3 bases, 7 bases remained unmatched. CDR1 and CDR2 from the germline V gene are MNHEY and SVGAGI. The CDR3 has 15 residues. CDR3 protein: CASRSGTGTTDTQYF. The DNA for the CDR3 is TGTGCCAGCAGATCCGGGACAGGGACTACAGATACGCAGTATTTT.

This rearrangement joins TRBV6-5 to TRBJ2-7, with TRBD2 matching over 7 bases. Per the germline V gene, CDR1 is MNHEY and CDR2 is SVGAGI. This CDR3 comprises 15 residues. Trimming removed 7 bases from V and 2 bases from J; junction bases left unmatched: 11. The CDR3: CASKEQTSRPYEQYF. CDR3 sequence (DNA): TGTGCCAGCAAAGAGCAGACTAGCCGACCCTACGAGCAGTACTTC.

V and J are TRBV2 and TRBJ1-4; TRBD1 might be the D (5 bases). The CDR3 spans 12 residues. Germline-derived CDR1 and CDR2 are SNHLY and FYNNEI. Between the trimmed V and J ends, which lost 7 bases and 3 bases, there was a span of 6 bases. The CDR3 DNA is TGTGCCAGCATAGGGGCTAATGAAAAACTGTTTTTT. This sequence encodes CASIGANEKLFF. Based on the CDR3 plus reference TRBV2 and TRBJ1-4, the full variable domain is EPEVTQTPSHQVTQMGQEVILRCVPISNHLYFYWYRQILGQKVEFLVSFYNNEISEKSEIFDDQFSVERPDGSNFTLKIRSTKLEDSAMYFCASIGANEKLFFGSGTQLSVL.

This clone was seen a handful of times. The rearrangement uses TRBV10-3 and TRBJ2-3; tentatively, D is TRBD2 (5 bases). The CDR3 is 16 residues long. The germline V gene encodes CDR1 ENHRY and CDR2 SYGVKD. V lost 3 bases and J lost 2, with 15 bases in between. The CDR3 spells CAISEVRGWATDTQYF. The CDR3 region has the DNA TGTGCCATCAGTGAAGTACGAGGGTGGGCCACAGATACGCAGTATTTT.

This chain uses TRBV7-9 with TRBJ1-2; 7 bases fit TRBD1. The germline V gene has CDR1 SEHNR and CDR2 FQNEAQ (reference sequence). With V trimmed by 2 bases and J by 8 bases, 8 bases remained unmatched. This CDR3 has 14 residues. CDR3 sequence reads: CASSLLTGIGGYTF. CDR3 sequence (DNA): TGTGCCAGCAGCTTACTGACAGGGATAGGCGGCTACACCTTC. Filled out from reference TRBV7-9 and TRBJ1-2, the complete variable domain reads DTGVSQNPRHKITKRGQNVTFRCDPISEHNRLYWYRQTLGQGPEFLTYFQNEAQLEKSRLLSDRFSAERPKGSFSTLEIQRTEQGDSAMYLCASSLLTGIGGYTFGSGTRLTVV.

This rearrangement joins TRBV29-1 to TRBJ1-1, with 7 bases matching TRBD1. V was pared by 6 bases and J by 6 bases, with 7 bases of the junction left unmatched. Germline V gene data show CDR1 as SQVTM and CDR2 as ANQGSEA. CDR3 length: 12 amino acids. CDR3 in DNA: TGCAGCGTCATGACAGGGCGATCTGAAGCTTTCTTT. The encoded protein is CSVMTGRSEAFF.

The chain links TRBV5-4 to TRBJ1-6, with 8 bases matching TRBD1. CDR3 length: 18 amino acids. The V gene's germline CDR1 is SGHNT and CDR2 YYREEE (reference sequence). V shed 1 base and J 0 bases; nucleotides not matched to a gene: 6. CDR3 sequence: CASSLPGGGSSYNSPLHF. CDR3 DNA sequence: TGTGCCAGCAGCTTGCCAGGGGGCGGGAGCTCCTATAATTCACCCCTCCACTTT. The entire variable domain, with the rest obtained from reference TRBV5-4 and TRBJ1-6, is as follows: ETGVTQSPTHLIKTRGQQVTLRCSSQSGHNTVSWYQQALGQGPQFIFQYYREEENGRGNFPPRFSGLQFPNYSSELNVNALELDDSALYLCASSLPGGGSSYNSPLHFGNGTRLTVT.

V gene TRBV7-3 combines with J gene TRBJ2-1, with 7 nucleotides matching TRBD2. The CDR3 is made up of 14 amino acids. The V segment lost 5 bases and the J segment 8 bases; nucleotides outside the gene matches: 9. Per germline, CDR1 SGHTA and CDR2 FQGTGA. The CDR3 is CASSAPTSPHEQFF. The CDR3 region has the DNA TGTGCCAGCAGCGCACCGACTAGCCCCCATGAGCAGTTCTTC.

V gene TRBV7-3 combines with J gene TRBJ1-1; the D is unclear. Germline CDR1 reads SGHTA; CDR2 reads FQGTGA. The CDR3 runs to 13 residues. V gave up 4 bases and J gave up 3 bases, with 9 bases separating them. The CDR3 region is CASSSDGDTEAFF. The CDR3 DNA sequence: TGTGCCAGCAGCTCAGACGGGGACACTGAAGCTTTCTTT.

CDR3 sequence: CASSLATGASGNTIYF. In DNA form, the CDR3 reads TGTGCCAGCAGCTTGGCCACAGGTGCCTCTGGAAACACCATATATTTT. The chain joins TRBV5-5 to TRBJ1-3; weak D call: TRBD1 (5 bases). In germline, CDR1 is SGHKS, CDR2 YYEKEE (reference sequence). This CDR3 has 16 residues. V lost 0 bases, J lost 0 bases, and 10 bases lay in between.

The genes are TRBV7-6 and TRBJ2-1; TRBD2 matches at 11 bases. V trimming: 5 bases; J trimming: 10 bases; junction bases outside the gene matches: 7. The V gene's germline CDR1 is SGHVS and CDR2 FNYEAQ. CDR3 length: 14 residues. Written as DNA, the CDR3 is TGTGCCAGCAGCCCACTAGCGGGAGTCTACGAGCAGTTCTTC. Encoded protein: CASSPLAGVYEQFF. The full variable domain, its missing parts supplied by reference TRBV7-6 and TRBJ2-1, is GAGVSQSPRYKVTKRGQDVALRCDPISGHVSLYWYRQALGQGPEFLTYFNYEAQQDKSGLPNDRFSAERPEGSISTLTIQRTEQRDSAMYRCASSPLAGVYEQFFGPGTRLTVL.

The sample holds one count of this clone. V is TRBV11-3 and J is TRBJ1-2; 7 bases are a match to TRBD1. CDR1 and CDR2 (germline): SGHNT, YENEEA. V lost 5 bases to trimming and J lost 7 bases; unmatched junction nucleotides: 7. The CDR3 sequence is 13 residues long. The CDR3 DNA reads TGTGCCAGCAGCCCGGCACAGGGGTTTGGCTACACCTTC. Amino acid sequence: CASSPAQGFGYTF.

This chain connects TRBV28 to TRBJ2-7; 10 bases agree with TRBD1. V gave up 5 bases and J gave up 4 bases; unmatched junction bases: 8. Germline loops: CDR1 MDHEN, CDR2 SYDVKM. The CDR3 totals 15 residues. CDR3 protein: CASSLHGTGVYEQYF. As DNA, the CDR3 is TGTGCCAGCAGTCTTCATGGGACAGGGGTGTACGAGCAGTACTTC.

J is TRBJ1-2 and V is TRBV5-3, with a tentative D call TRBD1 (5 bases). TRBV5-3 is annotated as an ORF whose role is uncertain. This CDR3 is 17 amino acids long. V was clipped by 6 bases and J by 0 bases, with 21 bases between them. The CDR3, as DNA: TGTGCCAGAACCCAATCCATAGGGGACTCGACTAACTATGGCTACACCTTC. Translating gives CARTQSIGDSTNYGYTF.

This sequence joins TRBV27 and TRBJ2-5; 9 bases are a match to TRBD1. Germline loops: CDR1 MNHEY, CDR2 SMNVEV (reference sequence). The CDR3 length is 15 residues. Trimming removed 6 bases from V and 3 bases from J; junction bases left unmatched: 8. The CDR3 DNA sequence: TGTGCCAGCAGCCCCTGGGACAGGGCTAAAGAGACCCAGTACTTC. It is translated as CASSPWDRAKETQYF.

The chain carries TRBV29-1 and TRBJ1-2; D unclear. The V gene lost 1 base and the J gene lost 3 bases, with 6 bases spanning the gap. Germline V gene lookup returns CDR1 SQVTM and CDR2 ANQGSEA. This CDR3 comprises 12 residues. The CDR3 region is CSVEGADYGYTF. The CDR3 region has the DNA TGCAGCGTTGAAGGAGCTGACTATGGCTACACCTTC.